The T cell receptor (beta chain) described here comes from a study of OX40 agonist ivuxolimab in advanced cancers. Across the study: Ivuxolimab was administered intravenously to patients at 0.01 to 10 mg/kg every 2 weeks. At about 81% male, the cohort had a mean age of approximately 60 years, ranging from 23 to 79.

It was autoimmune disease history or systemic immunosuppression that excluded patients. V shed 5 bases and J 5 bases; nucleotides not matched to a gene: 6. Per the germline V gene, CDR1 is SEHNR and CDR2 is FQNEAQ (reference sequence). This CDR3 has 13 residues. Sequencing was performed with immunoSEQ multiplex PCR; in TCRdb, only in-frame clones are kept and a portion is missing. The sample lists 70,000 to 80,000 clones; approximately 84% were seen once. The chain carries TRBV7-9 and TRBJ2-7; 7 bases line up with TRBD1. The material sequenced was CD4+ or CD8+ T cells sorted from blood, taken in a trial of the OX40 agonist ivuxolimab. The origin of this receptor is an adult with an advanced solid tumor such as melanoma, head and neck, liver or kidney cancer. As DNA, the CDR3 is TGTGCCAGCAGCCTAGACAGGGTCAACGAGCAGTACTTC. As protein: CASSLDRVNEQYF.